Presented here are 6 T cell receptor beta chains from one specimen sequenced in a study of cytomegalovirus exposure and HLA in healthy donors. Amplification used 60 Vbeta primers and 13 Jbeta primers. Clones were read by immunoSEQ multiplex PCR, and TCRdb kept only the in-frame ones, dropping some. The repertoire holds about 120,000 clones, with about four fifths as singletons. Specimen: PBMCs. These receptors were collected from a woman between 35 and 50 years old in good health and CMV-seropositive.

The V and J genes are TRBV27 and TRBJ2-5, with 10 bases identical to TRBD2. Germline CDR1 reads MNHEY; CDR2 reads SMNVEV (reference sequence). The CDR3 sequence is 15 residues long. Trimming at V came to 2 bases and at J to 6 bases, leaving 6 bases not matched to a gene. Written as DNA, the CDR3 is TGTGCCAGCAGTTTACTAGCGGGAGACGTAAAGACCCAGTACTTC. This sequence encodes CASSLLAGDVKTQYF.

As DNA, the CDR3 is TGTGCCAGCAGCTTAATAGCGCACAGCACAGATACGCAGTATTTT. Translated: CASSLIAHSTDTQYF. V and J are TRBV7-9 and TRBJ2-3; D perhaps matches TRBD2 (5 bases). Germline CDR1 and CDR2: SEHNR and FQNEAQ (reference sequence). V was clipped by 2 bases and J by 0 bases, with 9 bases between them. CDR3 length: 15 amino acids.

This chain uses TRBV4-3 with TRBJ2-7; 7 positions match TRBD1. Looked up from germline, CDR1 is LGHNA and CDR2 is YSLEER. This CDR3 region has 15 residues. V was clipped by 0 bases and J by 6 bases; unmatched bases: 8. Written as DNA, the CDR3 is TGCGCCAGCAGCCAAGACCGGGACAGTATCTCCGAGCAGTACTTC. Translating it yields CASSQDRDSISEQYF.

Written as DNA, the CDR3 is TGTGCCAGCAGTGAATTAGACAGGAACAATCAGCCCCAGCATTTT. Residues: CASSELDRNNQPQHF. V is TRBV6-1 and J is TRBJ1-5, with TRBD1 as a possible D gene (6 bases). Trimming pared 2 bases from V and 3 bases from J, leaving 11 bases between. CDR1 and CDR2 from the germline V gene are MNHNS and SASEGT. The CDR3 extends over 15 amino acids.

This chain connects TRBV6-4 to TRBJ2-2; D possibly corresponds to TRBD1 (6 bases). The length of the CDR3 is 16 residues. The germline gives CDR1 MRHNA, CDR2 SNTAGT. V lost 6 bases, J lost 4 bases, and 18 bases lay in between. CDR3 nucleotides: TGTGCCAGCAGACTAGTGGCAGGGGATGGCACCGGGGAGCTGTTTTTT. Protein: CASRLVAGDGTGELFF.

Written as DNA, the CDR3 is TGCAGCGTCCATCCTCGGGGGAGCACAGATACGCAGTATTTT. Protein product: CSVHPRGSTDTQYF. J is TRBJ2-3 and V is TRBV29-1; D is perhaps TRBD2 (6 bases). The CDR3 spans 14 residues. CDR1 is SQVTM and CDR2 is ANQGSEA in the germline V gene. V was clipped by 6 bases and J by 0 bases, with 13 bases between them.